These 5 T cell receptor beta chains share one sample of origin, sequenced in a study of early T cells in non-severe SARS-CoV-2 infection. One entry per CDR3 protein results from TCRdb running MiXCR on the 5' RACE reads. The sample includes tens of thousands of distinct CDR3 sequences, approximately 9% of them seen just once. The material sequenced was whole blood. These TCRs come from an adult who was a healthcare worker with PCR-confirmed SARS-CoV-2 infection or an uninfected control (not recorded which).

There are a few counts of this clonotype. This chain connects TRBV29-1 to TRBJ1-2, with 7 nucleotides matching TRBD1. Germline assignment: CDR1 SQVTM and CDR2 ANQGSEA. There are 11 residues in the CDR3. The ends lost 5 bases at V and 8 bases at J; junction bases unmatched: 5. The CDR3 protein is CSVPTGAGYTF. In nucleotides, the CDR3 is TGCAGCGTTCCCACAGGGGCCGGCTACACCTTC.

This rearrangement joins TRBV4-3 to TRBJ2-2; TRBD2 aligns across 8 bases. The CDR3 is made up of 16 amino acids. J gave up 7 bases and V 0 bases, and 7 bases lay outside the gene matches. The germline V gene encodes CDR1 LGHNA and CDR2 YSLEER. Written as DNA, the CDR3 is TGCGCCAGCAGCCAAGAGGGCGGGAGGACCGTCGGGGAGCTGTTTTTT. It translates to CASSQEGGRTVGELFF.

The chain combines TRBV6-2 or TRBV6-3 with TRBJ2-7; TRBD2 matches 7 bases. With 6 bases clipped from V and 0 bases from J, the junction kept 11 bases outside the gene matches. Germline CDR1 and CDR2: MNHEY and SVGEGT. This CDR3 spans 16 amino acids. This chain's CDR3 is CASRPWRRELSYEQYF. CDR3 DNA: TGTGCCAGCAGACCTTGGAGGCGGGAGCTCTCCTACGAGCAGTACTTC.

This clonotype appeared many times. V and J are TRBV28 and TRBJ1-1; D gene ambiguous. This CDR3 comprises 12 residues. From germline, CDR1 is MDHEN and CDR2 SYDVKM. Trimming took 3 bases from V and 7 from J, leaving 9 bases between them. Here the CDR3 reads CASSFQLNEAFF. The DNA for the CDR3 is TGTGCCAGCAGTTTTCAGCTTAATGAAGCTTTCTTT.

This clonotype has at least ten counts. The genes are TRBV29-1 and TRBJ1-1; 7 nucleotides line up with TRBD1. The CDR3 length is 13 residues. J was trimmed by 2 bases and V by 7 bases; bases with no gene match: 7. CDR1 SQVTM and CDR2 ANQGSEA come from the germline V gene. Here the CDR3 DNA reads TGCAGCGGGGAGGGACAGAGAAACACTGAAGCTTTCTTT. Encoded protein: CSGEGQRNTEAFF.